These T cell receptor beta chains were read from a single sample in a study of blood T cell repertoires in COVID-19. Measured with immunoSEQ multiplex PCR; TCRdb has only the in-frame clones, and not every one. The profile covers 70,000 to 90,000 clones, with 85% appearing a single time and roughly 9.6% taken by the ten largest. The sample taken for sequencing was peripheral blood. These receptors came from a man aged 45-65 years with COVID-19, enrolled during active disease. Each CDR3 is given with its conserved first and last residue. Fields, in order: D gene, clone size, J gene, V gene, CDR3 protein, CDR3 DNA. D genes are given only for firm matches. Rows give clone size only sometimes, using once, few, many, or a class for an expanded clone.

>.|.|TRBJ1-3|TRBV4-1
CASSQDSHSGNTIYF
TGCGCCAGCAGCCAAGATAGTCACTCTGGAAACACCATATATTTT
>TRBD2|.|TRBJ2-7|TRBV7-2
CASSHGGGAEQYF
TGTGCCAGCAGCCATGGCGGGGGGGCCGAGCAGTACTTC
>.|few|TRBJ1-2|TRBV6-2/TRBV6-3
CASTPGGLNYGYTF
TGTGCCAGCACCCCCGGGGGGCTAAACTATGGCTACACCTTC
>.|.|TRBJ2-4|TRBV7-2
CASSLAENIQYF
TGTGCCAGCAGCTTAGCGGAGAACATTCAGTACTTC
>.|.|TRBJ2-2|TRBV11-1
CASSLGTRAGELFF
TGTGCCAGCAGCTTAGGGACCAGGGCCGGGGAGCTGTTTTTT
>.|.|TRBJ1-4|TRBV4-3
CASSQDPQGSEKLFF
TGCGCCAGCAGCCAAGATCCCCAGGGAAGTGAAAAACTGTTTTTT
>.|.|TRBJ1-1|TRBV3-1/TRBV3-2
CASSSTANTEAFF
TGTGCCAGCAGCTCAACAGCGAACACTGAAGCTTTCTTT
>.|.|TRBJ1-1|TRBV9
CASSVDGRGTEAFF
TGTGCCAGCAGCGTAGACGGGAGGGGGACTGAAGCTTTCTTT
>.|once|TRBJ2-2|TRBV10-3
CAISESIGTGELFF
TGTGCCATCAGTGAGTCGATCGGGACCGGGGAGCTGTTTTTT
>TRBD1|.|TRBJ2-1|TRBV4-3
CASSQTGGFNEQFF
TGCGCCAGCAGCCAAACAGGGGGCTTCAATGAGCAGTTCTTC
>.|.|TRBJ2-2|TRBV24-1
CATSDLDSKLTGELFF
TGTGCCACCAGTGATTTGGACAGCAAACTAACCGGGGAGCTGTTTTTT
>.|.|TRBJ2-7|TRBV7-2
CASSFSLREPYEQYF
TGTGCCAGCAGCTTTTCTTTGCGGGAACCCTACGAGCAGTACTTC
>.|.|TRBJ1-5|TRBV19
CASKQSNQPQHF
TGTGCCAGCAAACAGAGCAATCAGCCCCAGCATTTT
>.|.|TRBJ1-2|TRBV6-5
CASTGSGQPSYGYTF
TGTGCCAGTACAGGGTCCGGACAACCATCCTATGGCTACACCTTC
>TRBD2|many|TRBJ2-5|TRBV19
CASSGRGLAGYQETQYF
TGTGCCAGTAGTGGTAGGGGACTAGCGGGTTACCAAGAGACCCAGTACTTC
>TRBD1|few|TRBJ1-5|TRBV19
CATKDRGRGNQPQHF
TGTGCCACAAAGGACAGGGGAAGAGGCAATCAGCCCCAGCATTTT
>TRBD1|.|TRBJ2-1|TRBV7-3
CASSLKGAGSYNEQFF
TGTGCCAGCAGCTTAAAGGGGGCGGGTTCCTACAATGAGCAGTTCTTC
>.|few|TRBJ1-2|TRBV3-1/TRBV3-2
CASSQVRGGIGGYTF
TGTGCCAGCAGCCAAGTGAGGGGCGGGATTGGTGGCTACACCTTC
>.|.|TRBJ1-1|TRBV4-3
CASSHKGGSTEAFF
TGCGCCAGCAGTCACAAAGGGGGTAGCACTGAAGCTTTCTTT
>.|.|TRBJ1-2|TRBV6-6
CASSAGTRYGYTF
TGTGCCAGCAGTGCGGGGACTCGGTATGGCTACACCTTC
>TRBD1|.|TRBJ1-5|TRBV6-2/TRBV6-3
CASSRDRASQPQHF
TGTGCCAGCAGCCGTGACAGGGCTAGTCAGCCCCAGCATTTT
>.|.|TRBJ1-2|TRBV6-1
CASSEGGRVYGYTF
TGTGCCAGCAGTGAAGGCGGTAGAGTCTATGGCTACACCTTC
>TRBD2|once|TRBJ2-3|TRBV9
CASSVGSSGITDTQYF
TGTGCCAGCAGCGTAGGATCTAGCGGGATCACAGATACGCAGTATTTT
>.|.|TRBJ2-5|TRBV7-6
CASSFGTGETQYF
TGTGCCAGCAGCTTCGGTACTGGAGAGACCCAGTACTTC
>.|once|TRBJ2-1|TRBV19
CASSKGQNNEQFF
TGTGCCAGTAGTAAAGGACAGAACAATGAGCAGTTCTTC
>.|.|TRBJ2-1|TRBV2
CASSVRGLHEQFF
TGTGCCAGCAGTGTTCGAGGGTTACATGAGCAGTTCTTC
>.|.|TRBJ1-3|TRBV28
CASSQGLSGNTIYF
TGTGCCAGCAGCCAGGGGTTATCTGGAAACACCATATATTTT
>.|.|TRBJ1-1|TRBV10-3
CAIRLQVNTEAFF
TGTGCCATCCGTTTACAGGTGAACACTGAAGCTTTCTTT
>.|few|TRBJ2-1|TRBV5-6
CASSHASGNEQFF
TGTGCCAGCAGCCACGCATCGGGTAATGAGCAGTTCTTC
>TRBD2|.|TRBJ2-3|TRBV29-1
CSVEERTSGATDTQYF
TGCAGCGTTGAAGAGAGGACTAGCGGGGCCACAGATACGCAGTATTTT
>TRBD2|.|TRBJ2-7|TRBV15
CATSRPGGRVHEQYF
TGTGCCACCAGCAGACCGGGCGGGAGGGTCCACGAGCAGTACTTC
>.|.|TRBJ2-2|TRBV6-5
CASSWGEGANTGELFF
TGTGCCAGCAGTTGGGGTGAGGGAGCGAACACCGGGGAGCTGTTTTTT
>.|.|TRBJ2-7|TRBV5-4
CASSNVGGTKPMQYF
TGTGCCAGCAGCAACGTCGGAGGTACAAAGCCCATGCAGTACTTC
>TRBD1|.|TRBJ1-1|TRBV14
CASSPTQGAEAFF
TGTGCCAGCAGCCCCACACAGGGGGCTGAAGCTTTCTTT
>TRBD1|.|TRBJ2-2|TRBV23-1
CASSHPTPGTGGTGELFF
TGCGCCAGCAGTCATCCAACTCCCGGGACAGGGGGCACCGGGGAGCTGTTTTTT
>TRBD1|.|TRBJ1-5|TRBV7-9
CASSPDRVQPQHF
TGTGCCAGCAGCCCGGACAGGGTTCAGCCCCAGCATTTT
>TRBD2|.|TRBJ2-2|TRBV28
CASGGSGRGTGELFF
TGTGCCAGCGGTGGGAGCGGGAGAGGCACCGGGGAGCTGTTTTTT
>.|.|TRBJ2-3|TRBV30
CASTSPDRSTDTQYF
TGTGCCTCCACGAGTCCGGACAGAAGCACAGATACGCAGTATTTT